The 8 T cell receptor beta chains reported below all come from one sample, sequenced in a study of CD8+ T cells in alopecia areata. Investigators isolated RNA and reverse transcribed it into cDNA to act as the sequencing template. Sequencing used immunoSEQ multiplex PCR; TCRdb keeps in-frame clones, though not all of them. The table shows approximately 220,000 clones, with roughly two fifths occurring only once. Stated treatment: oral pan-JAK inhibitor, 5-10 mg twice daily. This sample comprised CD4+ T cells sorted from blood, obtained around week 30, from a patient treated with tofacitinib. Receptors originate from a human donor with alopecia areata.

This clone was recorded many times. J is TRBJ2-1 and V is TRBV5-4; 8 nucleotides match TRBD1. The V gene's germline CDR1 is SGHNT and CDR2 YYREEE (reference sequence). The V segment lost 3 bases and the J segment 5 bases; nucleotides outside the gene matches: 4. This CDR3 is built from 14 residues. The chain's CDR3 is CASSWDRRNNEQFF. The CDR3 DNA is TGTGCCAGCAGCTGGGACAGGAGAAACAATGAGCAGTTCTTC.

This clone has just a few counts. This CDR3 is CASSVERSDLGQYF. The DNA for the CDR3 is TGTGCCAGCAGTGTCGAAAGGTCCGACCTAGGGCAGTACTTC. The chain joins TRBV2 to TRBJ2-7; D gene unclear. This CDR3 is built from 14 residues. The V gene's germline CDR1 is SNHLY and CDR2 FYNNEI. V was cut by 4 bases and J by 9 bases, with 19 bases left in between.

The chain carries TRBV6-5 and TRBJ1-1, with a possible D match to TRBD1 (5 bases). The germline CDR1 and CDR2 sequences are MNHEY and SVGAGI. The length of the CDR3 is 14 residues. V lost 5 bases and J 0 bases, leaving 10 bases between the germline ends. The DNA for the CDR3 is TGTGCCAGCAGTGGGGGACTGATGAACACTGAAGCTTTCTTT. It translates to CASSGGLMNTEAFF.

The chain carries TRBV12-5 and TRBJ1-5; 8 bases map to TRBD1. The germline CDR1 and CDR2 sequences are LGHNT and FRNRAP. The CDR3 totals 17 residues. Unmatched junction bases numbered 12, after V lost 2 bases and J lost 6 bases. The CDR3 sequence: CASGLTWQGARVQPQHF. DNA of the CDR3: TGTGCTAGTGGTTTGACATGGCAGGGGGCGCGAGTTCAGCCCCAGCATTTT.

For the CDR3, the DNA is TGCGCCAGCAGCTTGCAGTTAGGGGCTGGGACTGAAGCTTTCTTT. Residues: CASSLQLGAGTEAFF. V usage is TRBV5-1 and J usage is TRBJ1-1; D may be TRBD1 (5 bases). Germline assignment: CDR1 SGHRS and CDR2 YFSETQ. This CDR3 is built from 15 residues. V was pared by 1 base and J by 5 bases, with 15 bases between.

Many counts were recorded for this clone. This chain uses TRBV15 with TRBJ2-1, with a tentative D call TRBD1 (5 bases). This CDR3 has 14 residues. Germline-derived CDR1 and CDR2 are LNHNV and YYDKDF (reference sequence). The V gene lost 0 bases and the J gene lost 7 bases, with 10 bases spanning the gap. CDR3 nucleotide sequence: TGTGCCACCAGCAGAGATCAGGGTAGGAATGAGCAGTTCTTC. Its translation is CATSRDQGRNEQFF.

V is TRBV9 and J is TRBJ1-5, with 9 bases fitting TRBD1. Germline CDR1 is SGDLS and CDR2 is YYNGEE. V was clipped by 2 bases and J by 6 bases; unmatched bases: 6. The CDR3 totals 15 residues. CDR3 nucleotides: TGTGCCAGCAGCGTCGGGACAGGGTACGGTCAGCCCCAGCATTTT. This sequence encodes CASSVGTGYGQPQHF.

The rearrangement uses TRBV30 and TRBJ1-1; D remains unclear. Germline CDR1 is GTSNPN and CDR2 is SVGIG (reference sequence). The CDR3 runs to 11 residues. Trimming removed 0 bases at V and 11 bases at J, with 10 bases between. The CDR3 reads CAWSVQLRAFF. The CDR3 region has the DNA TGTGCCTGGAGTGTACAGCTCAGGGCTTTCTTT.